Listed below are T cell receptor beta chains from one sample, sequenced in a study of graft-versus-host responses after intestinal transplantation. The protocol was immunoSEQ multiplex PCR, while the TCRdb copy is restricted to in-frame clones and leaves out a portion. The profile shows fewer than 90,000 clones, about 95% of them singletons. For these TCRs, the target antigens are not known. Material: unstimulated CD4+ T cells sorted from spleen or lymph node cells, obtained before transplant. These receptor sequences come from a human donor who was the organ donor for an intestinal transplant. CDR3s include the opening cysteine and the closing phenylalanine or tryptophan. A D gene is named only where the DNA matches it firmly. Size is omitted from some rows. Given values are once, few, many or a class for expanded clones.

DNA: TGTGCCATCAGTGAGTCCGGCACCACCTACGAGCAGTACTTC
CDR3: CAISESGTTYEQYF
V: TRBV10-3
size: -
J: TRBJ2-7
D: -

DNA: TGTGCCAGCAGTGAACAGGGATATAATTCACCCCTCCACTTT
CDR3: CASSEQGYNSPLHF
V: TRBV6-1
size: -
J: TRBJ1-6
D: -

DNA: TGTGCCAGCTCTCCAGGGGGGCCTAACTCTGGAAACACCATATATTTT
CDR3: CASSPGGPNSGNTIYF
V: TRBV18
size: -
J: TRBJ1-3
D: TRBD1

DNA: TGTGCCAGCAGCCATAAGTCAACAGGGGGCGAGCAGTACTTC
CDR3: CASSHKSTGGEQYF
V: TRBV5-4
size: -
J: TRBJ2-7
D: TRBD1

DNA: TGTGCCAGCAGCTTGAGGGGCACGGGGACAGATACGCAGTATTTT
CDR3: CASSLRGTGTDTQYF
V: TRBV5-8
size: -
J: TRBJ2-3
D: -

DNA: TGTGCCAGCAGTTTAGTCGGGGGGAATCAGCCCCAGCATTTT
CDR3: CASSLVGGNQPQHF
V: TRBV28
size: -
J: TRBJ1-5
D: -

DNA: TGTGCCTGGGCCCAGGGATTCCGCAATCAGCCCCAGCATTTT
CDR3: CAWAQGFRNQPQHF
V: TRBV30
size: -
J: TRBJ1-5
D: -

DNA: TGTGCCAGTAGTATCGAATGGGCCGGTGAAGCTTTCTTT
CDR3: CASSIEWAGEAFF
V: TRBV19
size: -
J: TRBJ1-1
D: -

DNA: TGTGCCAGCAGCCCGAGCGGGGGCTCTGGGGCCAACGTCCTGACTTTC
CDR3: CASSPSGGSGANVLTF
V: TRBV7-9
size: -
J: TRBJ2-6
D: TRBD2

DNA: TGTGCCAGTGGGTATCGAGGGGGCCCCCGCTACGAGCAGTACTTC
CDR3: CASGYRGGPRYEQYF
V: TRBV28
size: -
J: TRBJ2-7
D: TRBD1

DNA: TGTGCCAGCAGTGACTCCAGGGGGCGGGACAGTTACAATGAGCAGTTCTTC
CDR3: CASSDSRGRDSYNEQFF
V: TRBV25-1
size: -
J: TRBJ2-1
D: TRBD1

DNA: TGTGCCAGTAGTATGAGGGGGTATTCCTATAATTCACCCCTCCACTTT
CDR3: CASSMRGYSYNSPLHF
V: TRBV19
size: -
J: TRBJ1-6
D: -

DNA: TGTGCCAGCAGTGATTCCCGGACTAGCGGAACAGATACGCAGTATTTT
CDR3: CASSDSRTSGTDTQYF
V: TRBV25-1
size: -
J: TRBJ2-3
D: TRBD2

DNA: TGTGCCAGCAGCGTCGAGTACAATGAGCAGTTCTTC
CDR3: CASSVEYNEQFF
V: TRBV28
size: -
J: TRBJ2-1
D: -

DNA: TGCGCCAGCAGCTTGGGTAGGGTACAGGGCGATTATGGCTACACCTTC
CDR3: CASSLGRVQGDYGYTF
V: TRBV5-1
size: -
J: TRBJ1-2
D: -

DNA: TGTGCCAGTAGTAAGAGGGACTATGGCTACACCTTC
CDR3: CASSKRDYGYTF
V: TRBV19
size: -
J: TRBJ1-2
D: -

DNA: TGTGCCAGCAGCTTACTTCCAGGGGTGAACACTGAAGCTTTCTTT
CDR3: CASSLLPGVNTEAFF
V: TRBV7-9
size: -
J: TRBJ1-1
D: -

DNA: TGTGCCAGCAGCCCGAGAACTAGCGGGGGGGTCTACAATGAGCAGTTCTTC
CDR3: CASSPRTSGGVYNEQFF
V: TRBV11-2
size: -
J: TRBJ2-1
D: TRBD2

DNA: TGTGCCAGCAGCTTGGCTGACAGGGTTCATGGCTACACCTTC
CDR3: CASSLADRVHGYTF
V: TRBV5-4
size: -
J: TRBJ1-2
D: TRBD1

DNA: TGCGCCAGCAGCTGGTCTAGCGGGGGGGCGACCTCCTACAATGAGCAGTTCTTC
CDR3: CASSWSSGGATSYNEQFF
V: TRBV5-1
size: once
J: TRBJ2-1
D: TRBD2

DNA: TGTGCCCACTCGGATACTATCTCTGGAAACACCATATATTTT
CDR3: CAHSDTISGNTIYF
V: TRBV10-3
size: -
J: TRBJ1-3
D: -

DNA: TGTGCCAGCGGAGGCTACAGGGGGCTCGGTGAATCACCCCTCCACTTT
CDR3: CASGGYRGLGESPLHF
V: TRBV27
size: few
J: TRBJ1-6
D: TRBD1

DNA: TGTGCCAGCAGCTTGCGACTCGGCAGGGGGCCCGGCAGCAATCAGCCCCAGCATTTT
CDR3: CASSLRLGRGPGSNQPQHF
V: TRBV5-5
size: -
J: TRBJ1-5
D: TRBD1

DNA: TGTGCCAGCAGCTTATTGGGCTCCTACAATGAGCAGTTCTTC
CDR3: CASSLLGSYNEQFF
V: TRBV7-2
size: -
J: TRBJ2-1
D: -

DNA: TGTGCCAGCAGCTTGGACACAGGGACAAGCTCCTACAATGAGCAGTTCTTC
CDR3: CASSLDTGTSSYNEQFF
V: TRBV11-2
size: -
J: TRBJ2-1
D: -

DNA: TGTGCCAGCAGCGTGAGAAGCAGGACAGGATCTGGGGCCAACGTCCTGACTTTC
CDR3: CASSVRSRTGSGANVLTF
V: TRBV9
size: -
J: TRBJ2-6
D: TRBD1

DNA: TGTGCCAGCAGACAGGGAGCCTACGAGCAGTACTTC
CDR3: CASRQGAYEQYF
V: TRBV6-1
size: -
J: TRBJ2-7
D: -

DNA: TGTGCCAGCAGCGAAAGACAGGGGTTCAATGAGCAGTTCTTC
CDR3: CASSERQGFNEQFF
V: TRBV11-3
size: -
J: TRBJ2-1
D: TRBD1

DNA: TGCAGTGCTGGACATCCAGAGACCCAGTACTTC
CDR3: CSAGHPETQYF
V: TRBV20-1
size: -
J: TRBJ2-5
D: -

DNA: TGTGCCAGCAGCCCGAAGTTCGGGGCTGGAAACACCATATATTTT
CDR3: CASSPKFGAGNTIYF
V: TRBV13
size: -
J: TRBJ1-3
D: -

DNA: TGTGCCAGCAGCTTAGTTGGGTCTGGAAACACCATATATTTT
CDR3: CASSLVGSGNTIYF
V: TRBV7-3
size: -
J: TRBJ1-3
D: -

DNA: TGTGCCAGCAGCCTAGGGGACGTTAGCAATCAGCCCCAGCATTTT
CDR3: CASSLGDVSNQPQHF
V: TRBV7-9
size: -
J: TRBJ1-5
D: -

DNA: TGTGCCAGCAGCTTAGCCAATCAGCCCCAGCATTTT
CDR3: CASSLANQPQHF
V: TRBV7-9
size: few
J: TRBJ1-5
D: -

DNA: TGTGCCAGCAGTTACGGGAGGGGGTCGGATTCACCCCTCCACTTT
CDR3: CASSYGRGSDSPLHF
V: TRBV6-5
size: once
J: TRBJ1-6
D: -

DNA: TGTGCCAGCCGGGGGGATAATGAAAAACTGTTTTTT
CDR3: CASRGDNEKLFF
V: TRBV6-1
size: -
J: TRBJ1-4
D: -

DNA: TGCGCCAGCAGCTTGACTGGGGGGAACACTGAAGCTTTCTTT
CDR3: CASSLTGGNTEAFF
V: TRBV5-1
size: -
J: TRBJ1-1
D: -

DNA: TGTGCCAGCAGCTCAATAGATAGCAATCAGCCCCAGCATTTT
CDR3: CASSSIDSNQPQHF
V: TRBV5-4
size: once
J: TRBJ1-5
D: -

DNA: TGTGCCAGCCAGAGCGGGGGGCCTTTGATAGAGACCCAGTACTTC
CDR3: CASQSGGPLIETQYF
V: TRBV6-5
size: -
J: TRBJ2-5
D: TRBD2

DNA: TGTGCCAGCAGCTTGCTCACGGGGAACACCGGGGAGCTGTTTTTT
CDR3: CASSLLTGNTGELFF
V: TRBV7-2
size: -
J: TRBJ2-2
D: -

DNA: TGTGCCAGCAGCGCAGGGACAGGGACCACTGAAGCTTTCTTT
CDR3: CASSAGTGTTEAFF
V: TRBV7-9
size: -
J: TRBJ1-1
D: TRBD1

DNA: TGTGCCAGCAGGGCGGGACAGACCTCTGGAAACACCATATATTTT
CDR3: CASRAGQTSGNTIYF
V: TRBV28
size: -
J: TRBJ1-3
D: TRBD1

DNA: TGTGCCAGCAGCTTCCTAGCGGGGGGCTCCTACGAGCAGTACTTC
CDR3: CASSFLAGGSYEQYF
V: TRBV5-4
size: -
J: TRBJ2-7
D: TRBD2

DNA: TGTGCCAGCAGTGTGACGGTGAACACTGAAGCTTTCTTT
CDR3: CASSVTVNTEAFF
V: TRBV6-1
size: -
J: TRBJ1-1
D: -

DNA: TGTGCCAGCAGCGCACAAATAGCGGGGGGGCCAGATACGCAGTATTTT
CDR3: CASSAQIAGGPDTQYF
V: TRBV9
size: -
J: TRBJ2-3
D: TRBD2

DNA: TGTGCCAGCAGTTTATATCGACGATCACGGAATTCACCCCTCCACTTT
CDR3: CASSLYRRSRNSPLHF
V: TRBV27
size: -
J: TRBJ1-6
D: -